This T cell receptor beta chain stems from a study of memory CD8 T cells in hepatitis C reinfection. Between the trimmed V and J ends, which lost 5 bases and 5 bases, there was a span of 12 bases. Looked up from germline, CDR1 is SEHNR and CDR2 is FQNEAQ (reference sequence). This CDR3 spans 13 amino acids. Produced via immunoSEQ multiplex PCR; TCRdb's table is partial and in-frame only. Seen here are 45,000 to 55,000 clones, roughly 91% observed once, and the top ten hold more than 0.8%. Noted time point: pre-reinfection, 55 to 20 weeks before reinfection detection. Sorted cells were sequenced directly ex vivo without any in vitro expansion. Donors came from people who inject drugs enrolled in HEPCO, Canada.

The sequence was collected from a man between 18 and 35 years old with hepatitis C virus infection. The rearrangement uses TRBV7-9 and TRBJ2-5; D is possibly TRBD1 (6 bases). The sequencing input was naive CD8+ T cells sorted from blood. CDR3 loop: CASSQTGGETQYF. In nucleotides, the CDR3 is TGTGCCAGCAGCCAGACAGGCGGTGAGACCCAGTACTTC.